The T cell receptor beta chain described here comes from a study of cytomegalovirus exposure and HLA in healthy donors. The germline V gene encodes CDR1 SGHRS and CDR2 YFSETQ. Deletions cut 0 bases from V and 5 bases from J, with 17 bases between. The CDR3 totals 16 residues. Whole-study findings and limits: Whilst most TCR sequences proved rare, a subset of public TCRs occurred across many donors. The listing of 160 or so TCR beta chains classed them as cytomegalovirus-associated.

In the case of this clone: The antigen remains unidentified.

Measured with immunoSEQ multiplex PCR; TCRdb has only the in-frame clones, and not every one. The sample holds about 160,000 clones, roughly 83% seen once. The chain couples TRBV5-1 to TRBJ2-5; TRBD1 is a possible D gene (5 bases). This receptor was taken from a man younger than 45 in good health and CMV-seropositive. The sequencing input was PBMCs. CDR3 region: CASSLGVDLGVETQYF. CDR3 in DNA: TGCGCCAGCAGCTTGGGGGTGGACCTAGGGGTGGAGACCCAGTACTTC.